This T cell receptor (beta chain) emerged from a study of somatic mutations in cytotoxic T cells in rheumatoid arthritis. Study in general: Flow-sorting brought some V beta antibody-stained T-cell populations to nearly 100% purity, V beta1+ cells sequenced for TCRB among them.

How the authors handled the data: Expanded CD8+ clones from patients, those larger than 1%, seldom had a match among published virus-specific TCRB sequences. Data came from immunoSEQ multiplex PCR; TCRdb stores just in-frame clones and leaves some out. The V and J calls and clone size come from that table; D and trimming were worked out from the DNA. Altogether some 7,900 clones are present, 74% being singletons, with the ten largest covering about 16%. Once isolated by positive magnetic bead selection, the CD4+ and CD8+ cells had their purity checked by flow cytometry. This clone was seen a single time. CDR3 length: 11 residues. The V gene's germline CDR1 is GTSNPN and CDR2 SVGIG (reference sequence). V lost 1 base and J 8 bases, leaving 8 bases between the germline ends.

The rearrangement links TRBV30 to TRBJ1-2, with D uncertain. Sequences were obtained from CD8+ T cells sorted from blood. The sequence derives from an adult with rheumatoid arthritis. CDR3 DNA sequence: TGTGCCTGGAGTGGAGTCCAGGGCTACACCTTC. It specifies CAWSGVQGYTF.